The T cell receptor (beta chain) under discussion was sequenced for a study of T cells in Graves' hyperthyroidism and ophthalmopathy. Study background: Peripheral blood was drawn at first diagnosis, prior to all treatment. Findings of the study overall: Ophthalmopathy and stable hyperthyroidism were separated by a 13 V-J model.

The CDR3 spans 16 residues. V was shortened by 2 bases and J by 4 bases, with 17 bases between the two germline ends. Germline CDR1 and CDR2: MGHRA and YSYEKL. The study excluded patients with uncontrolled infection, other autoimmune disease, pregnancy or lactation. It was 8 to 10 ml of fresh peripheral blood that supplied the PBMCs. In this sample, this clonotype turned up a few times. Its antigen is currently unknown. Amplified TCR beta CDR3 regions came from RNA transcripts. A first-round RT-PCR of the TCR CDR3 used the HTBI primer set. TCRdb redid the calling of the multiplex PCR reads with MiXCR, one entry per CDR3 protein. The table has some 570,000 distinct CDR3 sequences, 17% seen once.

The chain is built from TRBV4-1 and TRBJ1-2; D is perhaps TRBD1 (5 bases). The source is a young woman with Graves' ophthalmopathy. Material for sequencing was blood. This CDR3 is CASSQLRQLLPYGYTF. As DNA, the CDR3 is TGCGCCAGCAGCCAATTAAGACAGCTACTACCCTATGGCTACACCTTC.